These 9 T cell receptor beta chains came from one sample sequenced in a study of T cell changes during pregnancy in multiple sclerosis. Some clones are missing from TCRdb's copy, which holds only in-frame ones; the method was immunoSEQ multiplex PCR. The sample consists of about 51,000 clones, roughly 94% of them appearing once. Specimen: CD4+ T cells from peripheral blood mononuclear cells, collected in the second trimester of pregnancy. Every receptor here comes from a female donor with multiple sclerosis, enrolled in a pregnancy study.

CDR3 nucleotide sequence: TGTGCCAGCAGGGACAGGGGGTTAGGGGAAAAACTGTTTTTT. It encodes CASRDRGLGEKLFF. The V call is TRBV6-5, the J call TRBJ1-4; 10 bases map to TRBD1. Trimming took 6 bases from V and 8 from J; bases not matched to a gene: 6. Germline V gene lookup returns CDR1 MNHEY and CDR2 SVGAGI. The CDR3 loop spans 14 amino acids.

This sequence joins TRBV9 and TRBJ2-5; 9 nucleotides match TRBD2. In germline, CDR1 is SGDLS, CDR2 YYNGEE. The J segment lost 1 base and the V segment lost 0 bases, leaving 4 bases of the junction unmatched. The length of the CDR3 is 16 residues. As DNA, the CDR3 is TGTGCCAGCAGCGTAGCGAGTAGCGGGGGCCAAGAGACCCAGTACTTC. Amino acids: CASSVASSGGQETQYF.

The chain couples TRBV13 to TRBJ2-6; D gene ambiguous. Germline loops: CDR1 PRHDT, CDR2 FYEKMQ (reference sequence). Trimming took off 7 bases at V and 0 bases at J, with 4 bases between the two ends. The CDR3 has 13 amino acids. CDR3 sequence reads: CASTSSGANVLTF. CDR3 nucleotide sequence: TGTGCCAGCACCTCCTCTGGGGCCAACGTCCTGACTTTC.

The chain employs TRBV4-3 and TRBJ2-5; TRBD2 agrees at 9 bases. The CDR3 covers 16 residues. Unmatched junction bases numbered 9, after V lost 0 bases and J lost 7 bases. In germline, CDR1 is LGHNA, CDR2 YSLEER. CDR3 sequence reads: CASSQDMASGVVTQYF. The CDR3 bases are TGCGCCAGCAGCCAAGATATGGCTAGCGGGGTCGTGACCCAGTACTTC.

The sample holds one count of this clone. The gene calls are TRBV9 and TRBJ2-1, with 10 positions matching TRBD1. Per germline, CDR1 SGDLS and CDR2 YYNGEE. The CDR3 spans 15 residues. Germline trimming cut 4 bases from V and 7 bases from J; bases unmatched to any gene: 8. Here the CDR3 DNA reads TGTGCCAGCAGCCTCCGCCCGGGACAGGGGAATGAGCAGTTCTTC. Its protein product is CASSLRPGQGNEQFF. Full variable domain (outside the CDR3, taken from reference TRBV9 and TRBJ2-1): DSGVTQTPKHLITATGQRVTLRCSPRSGDLSVYWYQQSLDQGLQFLIQYYNGEERAKGNILERFSAQQFPDLHSELNLSSLELGDSALYFCASSLRPGQGNEQFFGPGTRLTVL.

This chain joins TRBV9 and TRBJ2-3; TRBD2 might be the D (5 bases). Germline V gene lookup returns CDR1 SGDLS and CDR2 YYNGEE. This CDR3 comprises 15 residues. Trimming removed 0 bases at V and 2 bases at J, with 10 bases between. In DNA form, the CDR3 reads TGTGCCAGCAGCGTAGATGGCGGGCCCACAGATACGCAGTATTTT. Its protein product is CASSVDGGPTDTQYF.

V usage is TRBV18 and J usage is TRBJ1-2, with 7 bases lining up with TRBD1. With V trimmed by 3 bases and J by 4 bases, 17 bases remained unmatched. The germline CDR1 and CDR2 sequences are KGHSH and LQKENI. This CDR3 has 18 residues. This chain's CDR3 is CASSPFLMAGGQLYGYTF. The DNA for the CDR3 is TGTGCCAGCTCACCCTTTTTAATGGCAGGGGGTCAACTCTATGGCTACACCTTC. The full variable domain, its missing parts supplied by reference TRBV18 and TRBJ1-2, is NAGVMQNPRHLVRRRGQEARLRCSPMKGHSHVYWYRQLPEEGLKFMVYLQKENIIDESGMPKERFSAEFPKEGPSILRIQQVVRGDSAAYFCASSPFLMAGGQLYGYTFGSGTRLTVV.

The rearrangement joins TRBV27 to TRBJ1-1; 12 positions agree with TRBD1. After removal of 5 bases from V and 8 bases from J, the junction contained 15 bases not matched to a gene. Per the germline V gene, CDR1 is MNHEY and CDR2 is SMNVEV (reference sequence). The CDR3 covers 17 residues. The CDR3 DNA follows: TGTGCCAGCAGTCACCTCCTCCGGGACAGGGGGCGCGGGGAAGCTTTCTTT. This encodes CASSHLLRDRGRGEAFF.

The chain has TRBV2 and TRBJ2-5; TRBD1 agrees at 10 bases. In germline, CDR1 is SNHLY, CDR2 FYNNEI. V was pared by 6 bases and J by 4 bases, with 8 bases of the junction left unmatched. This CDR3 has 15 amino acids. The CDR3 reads CASRSGTGAVETQYF. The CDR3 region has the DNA TGTGCCAGCAGATCCGGGACAGGGGCGGTAGAGACCCAGTACTTC.